This TCR beta chain emerged from a study of shared clonotypes between healthy human individuals. Generated by immunoSEQ multiplex PCR, the TCRdb table keeps only in-frame clones and is missing some. The sample has about half a million clones; 81% are singletons. This CDR3 has 14 residues. CDR1 is SQVTM and CDR2 is ANQGSEA in the germline V gene. The junction had 7 bases not matched to a gene; V was cut back by 6 bases and J by 4 bases. This clone was counted only a few times. Different DNA sequences within this sample yield the same CDR3. This clonotype originated in a woman in her 40s in good health. Some clones in this sample may be carry-over from other donors' samples. The chain has TRBV29-1 and TRBJ2-1; 9 positions agree with TRBD1. Sequencing was performed on PBMCs. Here the CDR3 DNA reads TGCAGCGTCCAGGACAGGGGTTCATACAATGAGCAGTTCTTC. It translates to CSVQDRGSYNEQFF.